The 15 T cell receptor beta chains presented below share a single source sample, sequenced in a study of blood T cells in healthy people across ages. A second 7 to 11 cycle PCR used barcoded and J-beta primers. TCRdb re-called the 5' RACE reads with MiXCR, one entry per CDR3 protein. The repertoire holds 1.5 million to 2 million distinct CDR3 sequences, with about 49% as singletons. Sample: blood. These receptors all stem from a woman aged 35 to 49 in good health.

V usage is TRBV11-2 and J usage is TRBJ1-2, with D possibly being TRBD1 (6 bases). CDR1 is SGHAT and CDR2 is FQNNGV in the germline V gene. Deletions cut 5 bases from V and 2 bases from J, with 21 bases between. The CDR3 is 17 residues long. CDR3 DNA sequence: TGTGCCAGCAGCCCCAGAGGGGGGGCCTCAGACAACTATGGCTACACCTTC. It codes for CASSPRGGASDNYGYTF.

A single count supports this clonotype. The J gene is TRBJ2-3, the V gene TRBV27; D is possibly TRBD1 (5 bases). Trimming removed 2 bases from V and 6 bases from J, with 12 bases in between. Germline CDR1 is MNHEY and CDR2 is SMNVEV (reference sequence). The CDR3 consists of 14 residues. CDR3 loop: CASSLLPGSDTQYF. DNA for the CDR3: TGTGCCAGCAGTTTACTCCCAGGGTCCGATACGCAGTATTTT.

CDR3 loop: CASSITFGRTTSGHSYEQYF. The CDR3 DNA sequence: TGTGCCAGCAGCATAACCTTCGGACGGACGACTAGCGGGCACTCCTACGAGCAGTACTTC. The gene calls are TRBV5-6 and TRBJ2-7, with 10 bases lining up with TRBD2. The CDR3 length is 20 residues. Unmatched junction bases numbered 19, after V lost 4 bases and J lost 0 bases. Germline CDR1 and CDR2: SGHDT and YYEEEE.

As regards this clonotype: The junction departs from germline at one end; a sequencing error may be responsible. The chain is built from TRBV7-2 and TRBJ2-3; D is possibly TRBD1 (5 bases). Germline CDR1 reads SGHTA; CDR2 reads FQGNSA. This CDR3 has 14 amino acids. The CDR3: CASSHFSVTGTQYF. The CDR3 DNA reads as TGTGCCAGCAGCCACTTCAGCGTCACAGGTACGCAGTATTTT.

The chain has TRBV4-2 and TRBJ2-1, with TRBD2 identical over 9 bases. This CDR3 spans 15 amino acids. Germline V gene data show CDR1 as LGHNA and CDR2 as YNFKEQ. Trimming removed 0 bases from V and 6 bases from J; junction bases left unmatched: 3. The CDR3: CASSQDRRGGNEQFF. CDR3 DNA sequence: TGTGCCAGCAGCCAAGACCGGCGGGGGGGCAATGAGCAGTTCTTC.

The V call is TRBV6-2 or TRBV6-3, the J call TRBJ2-1; D not resolved. This CDR3 is built from 12 residues. Trimming shortened V by 6 bases and J by 5 bases, and 8 bases separated the two germline ends. Germline V lookup: CDR1 MNHEY, CDR2 SVGEGT. CDR3 sequence (DNA): TGTGCCAGCAGAGTACAGAACAATGAGCAGTTCTTC. Translation: CASRVQNNEQFF.

This sequence joins TRBV6-5 and TRBJ1-5; D is unclear. CDR1 and CDR2 from the germline V gene are MNHEY and SVGAGI. The CDR3 consists of 13 residues. With 6 bases removed from V and 5 bases from J, the gap between germline ends came to 11 bases. In DNA, the CDR3 is TGTGCCAGCAGATTCAGGACGGATCAGCCCCAGCATTTT. Its protein product is CASRFRTDQPQHF.

The chain links TRBV12-3 or TRBV12-4 to TRBJ2-3; no definite D call. V gave up 5 bases and J gave up 0 bases, with 12 bases separating them. The CDR3 consists of 15 residues. The DNA for the CDR3 is TGTGCCAGCAGTCTGTACCCAGAGAGCACAGATACGCAGTATTTT. Translated: CASSLYPESTDTQYF.

This chain links TRBV6-6 with TRBJ2-1; 8 bases are shared with TRBD2. The V segment lost 7 bases and the J segment 0 bases; nucleotides outside the gene matches: 5. Germline V lookup: CDR1 MNHNY, CDR2 SVGAGI (reference sequence). This CDR3 has 15 amino acids. Here the CDR3 DNA reads TGTGCCAGCACCGGGCGGGGGGACTCCTACAATGAGCAGTTCTTC. It is translated as CASTGRGDSYNEQFF.

This clonotype has just a few counts. The chain recombines TRBV12-3 or TRBV12-4 with TRBJ2-1, with TRBD2 as a possible D gene (7 bases). Deletions cut 1 base from V and 1 base from J, with 11 bases between. There are 16 residues in the CDR3. The CDR3 DNA sequence: TGTGCCAGCAGTTTAGGCGGGGGCGCGTCCTACAATGAGCAGTTCTTC. This gives the protein CASSLGGGASYNEQFF.

This sequence joins TRBV15 and TRBJ2-3; the D call may be TRBD1 or TRBD2 (5 bases each). Deletions cut 4 bases from V and 2 bases from J, with 34 bases between. Germline assignment: CDR1 LNHNV and CDR2 YYDKDF (reference sequence). The CDR3 contains 22 residues. In DNA form, the CDR3 reads TGTGCCACCAGCATGTTCGAGGGCTCACTCAGTGCCTGGGGGACCTTCACAGATACGCAGTATTTT. Translated: CATSMFEGSLSAWGTFTDTQYF. Variable domain in full (rest from reference TRBV15 and TRBJ2-3): DAMVIQNPRYQVTQFGKPVTLSCSQTLNHNVMYWYQQKSSQAPKLLFHYYDKDFNNEADTPDNFQSRRPNTSFCFLDIRSPGLGDTAMYLCATSMFEGSLSAWGTFTDTQYFGPGTRLTVL.

This chain joins TRBV20-1 and TRBJ2-3; a weak D match, TRBD2 (7 bases). The CDR3 length is 15 residues. The V gene's germline CDR1 is DFQATT and CDR2 SNEGSKA (reference sequence). V was shortened by 4 bases and J by 7 bases, with 21 bases between the two germline ends. CDR3 sequence (DNA): TGCAGTGCTATAGATGCGTGGGGGGGGCTAAATACGCAGTATTTT. Residues: CSAIDAWGGLNTQYF.

This chain connects TRBV20-1 to TRBJ2-5, with 7 bases aligning to TRBD1. The CDR3 covers 14 residues. Trimming at V came to 4 bases and at J to 11 bases, leaving 16 bases not matched to a gene. The germline V gene has CDR1 DFQATT and CDR2 SNEGSKA (reference sequence). CDR3 in DNA: TGCAGTGCTATAGGGACAGTGGGGGCGAGGGAGCAGTACTTC. Translation: CSAIGTVGAREQYF.

A few counts support this clonotype. V usage is TRBV29-1 and J usage is TRBJ2-3; D ambiguous. This CDR3 has 12 amino acids. Trimming left V 4 bases short and J 2 bases short, with 7 bases between. CDR1 is SQVTM and CDR2 is ANQGSEA in the germline V gene. The CDR3 DNA follows: TGCAGCGTTGGGCAGTACACAGATACGCAGTATTTT. This codes for CSVGQYTDTQYF.

The genes are TRBV6-5 and TRBJ1-2; tentative D call: TRBD1 (5 bases). Germline V gene data show CDR1 as MNHEY and CDR2 as SVGAGI. CDR3 size: 13 residues. Deletions cut 8 bases from V and 2 bases from J, with 12 bases between. The CDR3 nucleotides read TGTGCCAGCGGGACGGGGTCCAACTATGGCTACACCTTC. It codes for CASGTGSNYGYTF.